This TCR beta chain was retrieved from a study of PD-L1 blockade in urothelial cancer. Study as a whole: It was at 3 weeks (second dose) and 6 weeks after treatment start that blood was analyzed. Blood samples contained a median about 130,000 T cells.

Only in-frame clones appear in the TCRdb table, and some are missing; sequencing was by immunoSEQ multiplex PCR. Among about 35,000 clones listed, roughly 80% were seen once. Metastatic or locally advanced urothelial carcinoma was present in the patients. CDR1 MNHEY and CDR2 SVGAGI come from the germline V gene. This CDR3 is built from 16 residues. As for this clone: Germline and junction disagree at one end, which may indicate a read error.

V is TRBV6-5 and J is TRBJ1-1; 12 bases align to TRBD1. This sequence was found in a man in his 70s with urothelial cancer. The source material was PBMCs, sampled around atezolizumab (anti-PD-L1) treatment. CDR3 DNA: TGTGCCAGCAGTTCACCGGGACAGGGGGCGAACGCTGAAGCTTTCTTT. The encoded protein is CASSSPGQGANAEAFF.